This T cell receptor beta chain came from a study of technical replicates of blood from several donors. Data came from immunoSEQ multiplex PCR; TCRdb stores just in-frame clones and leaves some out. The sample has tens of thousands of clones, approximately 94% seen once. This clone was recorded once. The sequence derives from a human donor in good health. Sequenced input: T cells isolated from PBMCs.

The CDR3 loop reads CASRGTTNEQFF. The CDR3 DNA reads as TGTGCCAGCAGGGGGACTACCAATGAGCAGTTCTTC. The chain recombines TRBV11-3 with TRBJ2-1; 7 positions match TRBD2. V gave up 6 bases and J gave up 6 bases; unmatched junction bases: 2. Germline V gene data show CDR1 as SGHNT and CDR2 as YENEEA. This CDR3 region has 12 residues.